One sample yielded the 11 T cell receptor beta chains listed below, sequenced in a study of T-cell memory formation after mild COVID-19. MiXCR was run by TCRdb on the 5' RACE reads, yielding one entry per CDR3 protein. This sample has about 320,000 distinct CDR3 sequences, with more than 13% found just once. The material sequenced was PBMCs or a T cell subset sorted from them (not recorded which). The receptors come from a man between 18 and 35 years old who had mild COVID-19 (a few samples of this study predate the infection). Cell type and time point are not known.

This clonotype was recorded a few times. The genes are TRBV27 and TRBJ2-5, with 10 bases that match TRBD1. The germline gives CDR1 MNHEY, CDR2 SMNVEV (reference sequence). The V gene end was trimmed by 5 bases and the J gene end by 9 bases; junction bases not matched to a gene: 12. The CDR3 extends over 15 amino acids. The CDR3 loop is CASSAGTGAWVAQYF. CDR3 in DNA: TGTGCCAGCAGTGCCGGGACAGGGGCTTGGGTGGCCCAGTACTTC.

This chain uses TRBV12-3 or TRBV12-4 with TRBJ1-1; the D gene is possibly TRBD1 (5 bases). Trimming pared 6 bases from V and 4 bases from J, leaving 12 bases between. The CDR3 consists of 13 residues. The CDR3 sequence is CASRSGAGTEAFF. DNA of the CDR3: TGTGCCAGCAGAAGTGGGGCGGGCACTGAAGCTTTCTTT.

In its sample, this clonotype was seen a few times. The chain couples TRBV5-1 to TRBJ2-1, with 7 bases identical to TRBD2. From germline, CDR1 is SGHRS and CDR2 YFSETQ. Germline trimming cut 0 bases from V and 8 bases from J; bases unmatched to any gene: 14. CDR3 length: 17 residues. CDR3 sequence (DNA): TGCGCCAGCAGCTTGGCCCCTCGGGCGGGGGTTATTTATGAGCAGTTCTTC. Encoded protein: CASSLAPRAGVIYEQFF. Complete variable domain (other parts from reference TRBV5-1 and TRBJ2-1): KAGVTQTPRYLIKTRGQQVTLSCSPISGHRSVSWYQQTPGQGLQFLFEYFSETQRNKGNFPGRFSGRQFSNSRSEMNVSTLELGDSALYLCASSLAPRAGVIYEQFFGPGTRLTVL.

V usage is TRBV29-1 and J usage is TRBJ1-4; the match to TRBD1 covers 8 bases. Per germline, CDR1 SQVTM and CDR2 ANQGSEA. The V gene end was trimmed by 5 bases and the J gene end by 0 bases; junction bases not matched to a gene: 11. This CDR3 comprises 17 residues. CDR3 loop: CSVIMTGDEATNEKLFF. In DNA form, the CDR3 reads TGCAGCGTTATCATGACAGGGGATGAGGCAACTAATGAAAAACTGTTTTTT.

The CDR3 sequence: CASSSLAGANNEQFF. The CDR3 DNA reads TGCGCCAGCAGCTCCCTAGCGGGGGCAAACAATGAGCAGTTCTTC. The chain is built from TRBV5-1 and TRBJ2-1; TRBD2 matches 10 bases. CDR1 SGHRS and CDR2 YFSETQ come from the germline V gene. This CDR3 has 15 residues. The trim removed 3 bases at V and 5 bases at J, leaving 5 bases unmatched.

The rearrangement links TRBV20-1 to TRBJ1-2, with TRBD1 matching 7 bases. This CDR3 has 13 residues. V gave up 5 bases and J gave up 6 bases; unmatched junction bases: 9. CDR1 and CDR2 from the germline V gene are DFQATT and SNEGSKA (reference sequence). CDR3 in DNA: TGCAGTGCTCTCCTACGACAGGGACATGGCTACACCTTC. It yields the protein CSALLRQGHGYTF.

CDR3 coding DNA: TGTGCCACCAGTGAAACAGGGGGGGCTTACAATGAGCAGTTCTTC. It specifies CATSETGGAYNEQFF. V is TRBV24-1 and J is TRBJ2-1; possibly TRBD1 for D (8 bases). CDR1 KGHDR and CDR2 SFDVKD come from the germline V gene. Trimming removed 4 bases from V and 4 bases from J, with 13 bases in between. CDR3 size: 15 residues.

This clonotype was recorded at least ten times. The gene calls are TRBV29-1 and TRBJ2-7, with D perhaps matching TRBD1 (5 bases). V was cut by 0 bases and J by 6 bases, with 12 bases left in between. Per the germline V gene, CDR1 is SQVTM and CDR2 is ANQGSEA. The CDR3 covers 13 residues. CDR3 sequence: CSVEDQAGLEQYF. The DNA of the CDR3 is TGCAGCGTTGAAGATCAGGCAGGGCTCGAGCAGTACTTC.

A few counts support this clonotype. For the CDR3, the DNA is TGTGCCAGCAGTCAGGGACAGCATCAGCCCCAGCATTTT. Residues: CASSQGQHQPQHF. This chain joins TRBV6-5 and TRBJ1-5, with 7 bases aligning to TRBD1. Germline CDR1 and CDR2: MNHEY and SVGAGI. V shed 5 bases, J shed 5 bases, and the junction held 3 bases outside the gene matches. The CDR3 totals 13 residues.

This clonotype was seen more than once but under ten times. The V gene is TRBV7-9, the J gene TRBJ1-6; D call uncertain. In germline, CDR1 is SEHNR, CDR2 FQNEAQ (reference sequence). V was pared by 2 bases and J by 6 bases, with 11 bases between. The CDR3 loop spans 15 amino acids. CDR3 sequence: CASSLLMYTNSPLHF. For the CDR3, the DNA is TGTGCCAGCAGCTTACTGATGTACACTAATTCACCCCTCCACTTT.

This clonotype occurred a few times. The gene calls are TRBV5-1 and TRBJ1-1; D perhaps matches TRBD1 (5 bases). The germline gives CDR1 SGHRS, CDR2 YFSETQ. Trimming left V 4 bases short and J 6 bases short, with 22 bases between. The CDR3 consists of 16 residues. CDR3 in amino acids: CASSPNQRGTVAEAFF. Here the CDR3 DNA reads TGCGCCAGCAGCCCAAACCAGCGGGGGACGGTCGCTGAAGCTTTCTTT. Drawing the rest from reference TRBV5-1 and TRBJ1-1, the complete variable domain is KAGVTQTPRYLIKTRGQQVTLSCSPISGHRSVSWYQQTPGQGLQFLFEYFSETQRNKGNFPGRFSGRQFSNSRSEMNVSTLELGDSALYLCASSPNQRGTVAEAFFGQGTRLTVV.